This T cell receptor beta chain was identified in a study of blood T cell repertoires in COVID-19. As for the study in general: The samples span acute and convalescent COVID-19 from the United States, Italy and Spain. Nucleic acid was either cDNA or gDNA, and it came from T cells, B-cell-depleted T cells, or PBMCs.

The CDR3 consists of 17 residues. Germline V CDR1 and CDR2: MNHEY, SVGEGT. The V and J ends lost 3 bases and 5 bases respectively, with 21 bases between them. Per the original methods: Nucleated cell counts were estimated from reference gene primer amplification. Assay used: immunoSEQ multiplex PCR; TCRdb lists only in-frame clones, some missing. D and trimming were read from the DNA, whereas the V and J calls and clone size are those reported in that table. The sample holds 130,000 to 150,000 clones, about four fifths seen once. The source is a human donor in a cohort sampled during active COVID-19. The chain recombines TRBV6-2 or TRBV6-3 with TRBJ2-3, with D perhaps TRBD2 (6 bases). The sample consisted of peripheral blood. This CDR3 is CASSYPPAGPWGDTQYF. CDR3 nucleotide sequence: TGTGCCAGCAGTTATCCACCAGCGGGCCCCTGGGGAGATACGCAGTATTTT.